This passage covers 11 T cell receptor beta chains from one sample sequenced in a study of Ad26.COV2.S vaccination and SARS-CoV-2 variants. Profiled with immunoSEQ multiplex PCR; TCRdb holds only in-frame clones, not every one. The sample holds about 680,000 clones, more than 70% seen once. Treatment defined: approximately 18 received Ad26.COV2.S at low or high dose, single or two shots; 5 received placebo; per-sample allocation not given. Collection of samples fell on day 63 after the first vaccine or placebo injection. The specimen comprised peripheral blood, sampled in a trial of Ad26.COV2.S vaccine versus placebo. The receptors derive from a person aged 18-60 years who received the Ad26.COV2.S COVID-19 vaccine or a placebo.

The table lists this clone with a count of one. The DNA of the CDR3 is TGTGCCAGCAGCCAAACTAGCGGGGGGACCGAAGAGACCCAGTACTTC. Its protein is CASSQTSGGTEETQYF. The rearrangement joins TRBV7-9 to TRBJ2-5, with 12 bases aligning to TRBD2. The CDR3 covers 16 residues. Germline assignment: CDR1 SEHNR and CDR2 FQNEAQ (reference sequence). Germline trimming cut 5 bases from V and 3 bases from J; bases unmatched to any gene: 7.

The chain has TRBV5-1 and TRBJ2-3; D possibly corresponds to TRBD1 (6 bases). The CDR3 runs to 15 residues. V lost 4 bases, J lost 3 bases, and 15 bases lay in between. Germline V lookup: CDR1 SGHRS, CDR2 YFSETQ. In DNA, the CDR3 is TGCGCCAGCAGCGTACAGGGTTTTCGGACAGATACGCAGTATTTT. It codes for CASSVQGFRTDTQYF.

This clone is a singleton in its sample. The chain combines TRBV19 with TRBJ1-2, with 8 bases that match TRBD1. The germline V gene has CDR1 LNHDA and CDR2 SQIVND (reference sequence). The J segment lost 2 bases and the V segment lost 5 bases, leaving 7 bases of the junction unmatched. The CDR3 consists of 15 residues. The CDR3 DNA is TGTGCCAGTAGTCCACGGACAGGGCCCAACTATGGCTACACCTTC. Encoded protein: CASSPRTGPNYGYTF.

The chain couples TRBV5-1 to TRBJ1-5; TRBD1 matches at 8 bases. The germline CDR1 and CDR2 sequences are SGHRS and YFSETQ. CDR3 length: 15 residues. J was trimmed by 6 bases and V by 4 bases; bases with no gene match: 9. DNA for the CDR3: TGCGCCAGCAGCCCGACAGGGGATCGGCGTCAGCCCCAGCATTTT. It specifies CASSPTGDRRQPQHF. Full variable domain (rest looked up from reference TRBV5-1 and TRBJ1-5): KAGVTQTPRYLIKTRGQQVTLSCSPISGHRSVSWYQQTPGQGLQFLFEYFSETQRNKGNFPGRFSGRQFSNSRSEMNVSTLELGDSALYLCASSPTGDRRQPQHFGDGTRLSIL.

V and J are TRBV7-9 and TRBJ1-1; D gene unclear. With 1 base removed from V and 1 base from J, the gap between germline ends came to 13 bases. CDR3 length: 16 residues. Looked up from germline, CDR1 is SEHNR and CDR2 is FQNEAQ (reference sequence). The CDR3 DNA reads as TGTGCCAGCAGCTTAGGGGCAGCTACACGGAACACTGAAGCTTTCTTT. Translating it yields CASSLGAATRNTEAFF. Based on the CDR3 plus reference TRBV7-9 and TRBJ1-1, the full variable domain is DTGVSQNPRHKITKRGQNVTFRCDPISEHNRLYWYRQTLGQGPEFLTYFQNEAQLEKSRLLSDRFSAERPKGSFSTLEIQRTEQGDSAMYLCASSLGAATRNTEAFFGQGTRLTVV.

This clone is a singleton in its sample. The CDR3 here is CASSYSQSEAFF. CDR3 in DNA: TGTGCCAGCAGTTATAGCCAGTCTGAAGCTTTCTTT. The J gene is TRBJ1-1, the V gene TRBV6-6, with D hard to call. The ends were cut back, 3 bases at V and 6 bases at J, with 8 bases in the middle. Germline V gene sequence: CDR1 MNHNY, CDR2 SVGAGI (reference sequence). CDR3 size: 12 residues.

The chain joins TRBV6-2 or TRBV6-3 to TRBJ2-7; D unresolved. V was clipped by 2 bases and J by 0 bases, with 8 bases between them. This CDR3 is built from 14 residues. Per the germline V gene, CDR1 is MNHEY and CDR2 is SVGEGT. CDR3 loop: CASSYHGSSYEQYF. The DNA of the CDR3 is TGTGCCAGCAGTTACCACGGCAGCTCCTACGAGCAGTACTTC.

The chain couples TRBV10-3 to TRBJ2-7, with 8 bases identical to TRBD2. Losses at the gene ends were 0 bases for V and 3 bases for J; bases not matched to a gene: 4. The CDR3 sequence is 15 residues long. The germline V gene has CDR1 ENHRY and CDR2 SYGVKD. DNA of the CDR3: TGTGCCATCAGTGAGTCGAGGGCGGGGGGCTACGAGCAGTACTTC. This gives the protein CAISESRAGGYEQYF.

In DNA, the CDR3 is TGTGCCAGCAGGAAGAGGAGCGGGAGTCAAGATACGCAGTATTTT. Amino acids: CASRKRSGSQDTQYF. This rearrangement joins TRBV2 to TRBJ2-3; 8 bases map to TRBD2. The CDR3 runs 15 residues. The germline V gene encodes CDR1 SNHLY and CDR2 FYNNEI. Trimming took 6 bases from V and 5 from J; bases not matched to a gene: 10. The whole variable domain, filled in from reference TRBV2 and TRBJ2-3, reads EPEVTQTPSHQVTQMGQEVILRCVPISNHLYFYWYRQILGQKVEFLVSFYNNEISEKSEIFDDQFSVERPDGSNFTLKIRSTKLEDSAMYFCASRKRSGSQDTQYFGPGTRLTVL.

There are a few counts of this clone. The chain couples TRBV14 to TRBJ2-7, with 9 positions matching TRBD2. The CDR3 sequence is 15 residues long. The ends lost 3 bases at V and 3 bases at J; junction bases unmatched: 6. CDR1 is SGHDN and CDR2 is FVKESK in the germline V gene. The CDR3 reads CASSHASGVLYEQYF. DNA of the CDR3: TGTGCCAGCAGCCACGCTAGCGGGGTTCTCTACGAGCAGTACTTC.

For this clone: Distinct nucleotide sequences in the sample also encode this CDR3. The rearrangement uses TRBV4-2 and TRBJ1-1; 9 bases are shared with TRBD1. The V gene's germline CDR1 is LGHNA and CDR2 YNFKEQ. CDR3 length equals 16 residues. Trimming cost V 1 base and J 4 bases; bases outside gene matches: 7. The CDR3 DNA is TGTGCCAGCAGCCAAGGGAGGACAGGGGCCGGCACTGAAGCTTTCTTT. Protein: CASSQGRTGAGTEAFF.